One and the same sample provided the 29 T cell receptor beta chains below, sequenced in a study of blood T cell repertoires in COVID-19. Clones were read by immunoSEQ multiplex PCR, and TCRdb kept only the in-frame ones, dropping some. The table includes 200,000 to 250,000 clones, approximately 80% detected once. Material for sequencing was PBMCs or T cells enriched from blood (not recorded which). The source is a man aged 30 to 39 with acute COVID-19.

J is TRBJ2-3 and V is TRBV9; the match to TRBD2 covers 7 bases. V lost 3 bases and J lost 0; bases outside the gene matches: 4. This CDR3 contains 15 residues. The V gene's germline CDR1 is SGDLS and CDR2 YYNGEE. For the CDR3, the DNA is TGTGCCAGCAGCGCCTGGGGGGGGAGCACAGATACGCAGTATTTT. Translation: CASSAWGGSTDTQYF.

This chain connects TRBV28 to TRBJ2-4, with a possible D match to TRBD1 (6 bases). This CDR3 region has 13 residues. Trimming removed 6 bases at V and 8 bases at J, with 14 bases between. Germline lookup yields CDR1 MDHEN and CDR2 SYDVKM. The CDR3, as DNA: TGTGCCAGCAGCGTTACAGGGTTATACATTCAGTACTTC. It yields the protein CASSVTGLYIQYF.

The J gene is TRBJ1-1, the V gene TRBV28; the D gene is possibly TRBD1 (6 bases). Trimming cost V 3 bases and J 11 bases, with 13 bases left between them. Germline V gene lookup returns CDR1 MDHEN and CDR2 SYDVKM. This CDR3 spans 12 amino acids. CDR3 region: CASSFLDSMAFF. CDR3 DNA: TGTGCCAGCAGTTTCCTGGACAGTATGGCTTTCTTT.

Only one count was recorded for this clone. The CDR3 protein is CASSLGAGAGTDTQYF. As DNA, the CDR3 is TGCGCCAGCAGCTTGGGAGCGGGGGCCGGCACAGATACGCAGTATTTT. The chain has TRBV5-1 and TRBJ2-3; TRBD2 matches 8 bases. V gave up 0 bases and J gave up 1 base; unmatched junction bases: 4. This CDR3 contains 16 residues. Germline assignment: CDR1 SGHRS and CDR2 YFSETQ.

This rearrangement joins TRBV19 to TRBJ2-2; weak D call: TRBD1 (6 bases). The V end lost 6 bases, the J end lost 2 bases, and 7 bases lay between the germline ends. CDR3 size: 13 residues. CDR1 is LNHDA and CDR2 is SQIVND in the germline V gene (reference sequence). CDR3 DNA sequence: TGTGCCAGTAGGGACAGAAACACCGGGGAGCTGTTTTTT. It encodes CASRDRNTGELFF.

This chain uses TRBV19 with TRBJ1-2; D gene uncertain. Germline V CDR1 and CDR2: LNHDA, SQIVND (reference sequence). This CDR3 comprises 15 residues. V was clipped by 3 bases and J by 1 base, with 12 bases between them. The CDR3 DNA reads TGTGCCAGTAGTATCACCGGGTGGAGTAACTATGGCTACACCTTC. Amino acid sequence: CASSITGWSNYGYTF.

This clone appeared once. This sequence joins TRBV9 and TRBJ2-3, with a possible D match to TRBD2 (5 bases). Trimming shortened V by 7 bases and J by 4 bases, and 7 bases separated the two germline ends. There are 11 residues in the CDR3. The germline V gene encodes CDR1 SGDLS and CDR2 YYNGEE. The CDR3 here is CASGSSDTQYF. In nucleotides, the CDR3 is TGTGCCAGCGGGAGCTCAGATACGCAGTATTTT.

This sequence joins TRBV11-2 and TRBJ1-2, with 7 bases identical to TRBD1. J was trimmed by 8 bases and V by 4 bases; bases with no gene match: 4. CDR1 is SGHAT, CDR2 FQNNGV, per germline. CDR3 length equals 12 residues. The CDR3 is CASSSGGPGYTF. CDR3 nucleotide sequence: TGTGCCAGCAGCTCAGGGGGTCCGGGCTACACCTTC.

The J gene is TRBJ2-1, the V gene TRBV7-9; 10 nucleotides match TRBD2. The CDR3 covers 17 residues. Germline V CDR1 and CDR2: SEHNR, FQNEAQ (reference sequence). The V gene end was trimmed by 0 bases and the J gene end by 3 bases; junction bases not matched to a gene: 5. CDR3 loop: CASSLALAGAYYNEQFF. The CDR3, as DNA: TGTGCCAGCAGCTTAGCCCTAGCGGGGGCCTACTACAATGAGCAGTTCTTC.

This chain connects TRBV2 to TRBJ2-7, with TRBD1 as a possible D gene (6 bases). The length of the CDR3 is 14 residues. Germline lookup yields CDR1 SNHLY and CDR2 FYNNEI. Deletions cut 5 bases from V and 5 bases from J, with 16 bases between. The CDR3 DNA is TGTGCCAGCAGTTGGTCAGGGGCGCAAAACGAGCAGTACTTC. This sequence encodes CASSWSGAQNEQYF. Full variable domain (outside the CDR3, taken from reference TRBV2 and TRBJ2-7): EPEVTQTPSHQVTQMGQEVILRCVPISNHLYFYWYRQILGQKVEFLVSFYNNEISEKSEIFDDQFSVERPDGSNFTLKIRSTKLEDSAMYFCASSWSGAQNEQYFGPGTRLTVT.

The sample holds a few counts of this clone. The chain recombines TRBV5-4 with TRBJ1-2; 9 bases are a match to TRBD1. Germline values: CDR1 SGHNT, CDR2 YYREEE (reference sequence). CDR3 size: 15 residues. V lost 4 bases to trimming and J lost 5 bases; unmatched junction nucleotides: 9. CDR3 bases: TGTGCCAGCAGCCCCCGGGGACAGGGATTATATGGCTACACCTTC. Its translation is CASSPRGQGLYGYTF. The variable domain in full, completed from reference TRBV5-4 and TRBJ1-2, reads ETGVTQSPTHLIKTRGQQVTLRCSSQSGHNTVSWYQQALGQGPQFIFQYYREEENGRGNFPPRFSGLQFPNYSSELNVNALELDDSALYLCASSPRGQGLYGYTFGSGTRLTVV.

A single count supports this clone. The V gene is TRBV5-1, the J gene TRBJ1-6; D gene uncertain. Trimming took 4 bases from V and 10 from J, leaving 15 bases between them. Germline CDR1 SGHRS, CDR2 YFSETQ. The CDR3 length is 14 residues. CDR3 sequence: CASSRSGAGSPLHF. The CDR3 DNA reads TGCGCCAGCAGCCGCTCGGGAGCCGGATCACCCCTCCACTTT.

The chain combines TRBV7-2 with TRBJ1-2; D is possibly TRBD1 (6 bases). The germline CDR1 and CDR2 sequences are SGHTA and FQGNSA. This CDR3 region has 13 residues. The V end was cut by 5 bases, the J end by 4 bases, with 11 bases between. Written as DNA, the CDR3 is TGTGCCAGCAGCCCCGGACAGACCTATGGCTACACCTTC. Amino acid sequence: CASSPGQTYGYTF.

V is TRBV24-1 and J is TRBJ1-1, with a tentative D call TRBD1 (5 bases). The V and J ends lost 5 bases and 3 bases respectively, with 12 bases between them. Germline-derived CDR1 and CDR2 are KGHDR and SFDVKD. The CDR3 sequence is 14 residues long. The CDR3 spells CATSATGRYTEAFF. In nucleotides, the CDR3 is TGTGCCACCAGTGCCACAGGACGGTACACTGAAGCTTTCTTT.

The chain is built from TRBV20-1 and TRBJ2-1; D might be TRBD1 (5 bases). Germline CDR1 and CDR2: DFQATT and SNEGSKA (reference sequence). Trimming cost V 6 bases and J 12 bases, with 15 bases left between them. The CDR3 contains 11 residues. The DNA for the CDR3 is TGCAGTGCCATGAAGGGGTTGGGGCAGTTCTTC. Protein sequence: CSAMKGLGQFF.

This clone came up a few times. V is TRBV4-1 and J is TRBJ2-3; the match to TRBD2 covers 10 bases. CDR3 length: 17 residues. V lost 2 bases to trimming and J lost 6 bases; unmatched junction nucleotides: 11. Germline V gene lookup returns CDR1 MGHRA and CDR2 YSYEKL. For the CDR3, the DNA is TGCGCCAGCAGCCAAAGAGGCAGCGGGGGGGCAATGGATACGCAGTATTTT. Translation gives CASSQRGSGGAMDTQYF.

The sample holds one count of this clone. Written as DNA, the CDR3 is TGTGCCAGCTCACCTGGACAGGGGGCTCATTTGGATGGCTACACCTTC. It is translated as CASSPGQGAHLDGYTF. The rearrangement uses TRBV18 and TRBJ1-2, with 11 positions matching TRBD1. V shed 3 bases and J 6 bases; nucleotides not matched to a gene: 9. The CDR3 runs to 16 residues. Germline V gene lookup returns CDR1 KGHSH and CDR2 LQKENI.

This chain links TRBV6-5 with TRBJ1-6, with 7 bases fitting TRBD1. Unmatched junction bases numbered 8, after V lost 2 bases and J lost 10 bases. Germline loops: CDR1 MNHEY, CDR2 SVGAGI. The CDR3 is made up of 15 amino acids. The CDR3 nucleotides are TGTGCCAGCAGTTACATCGGACAGGAGGACTCACCCCTCCACTTT. The encoded protein is CASSYIGQEDSPLHF.

The DNA of the CDR3 is TGTGCCAGCAGCTTAAGCACAGGGGGGTATACAGATACGCAGTATTTT. Translation: CASSLSTGGYTDTQYF. This chain links TRBV7-3 with TRBJ2-3; 8 nucleotides align to TRBD1. V gave up 1 base and J gave up 3 bases; unmatched junction bases: 6. CDR1 and CDR2 (germline): SGHTA, FQGTGA. The CDR3 sequence is 16 residues long.

V usage is TRBV6-5 and J usage is TRBJ1-1; the match to TRBD1 covers 7 bases. The CDR3 spans 13 residues. V lost 10 bases to trimming and J lost 7 bases; unmatched junction nucleotides: 12. Per germline, CDR1 MNHEY and CDR2 SVGAGI. The CDR3 nucleotides are TGTGCCACTCGGGGGACAGCATTCGATGAAGCTTTCTTT. This sequence encodes CATRGTAFDEAFF.

The chain has TRBV27 and TRBJ2-3, with D uncertain. This CDR3 has 15 residues. V shed 6 bases and J shed 1 base, with 14 bases lying between them. Germline-derived CDR1 and CDR2 are MNHEY and SMNVEV (reference sequence). The CDR3 DNA follows: TGTGCCAGCAGCACGAATCTCGCGGGCACAGATACGCAGTATTTT. Translated, it gives CASSTNLAGTDTQYF.

This clone was found once. The chain uses TRBV9 and TRBJ2-7, with D possibly TRBD2 on 7 matching bases. The germline V gene encodes CDR1 SGDLS and CDR2 YYNGEE. This CDR3 is built from 15 residues. Between the trimmed V and J ends, which lost 4 bases and 2 bases, there was a span of 16 bases. The CDR3 sequence is CASSQGGAGAYEQYF. CDR3 in DNA: TGTGCCAGCAGCCAAGGGGGGGCAGGAGCCTACGAGCAGTACTTC.

The chain combines TRBV19 with TRBJ2-5, with a weak D call TRBD2 (6 bases). The CDR3 has 14 residues. The germline gives CDR1 LNHDA, CDR2 SQIVND (reference sequence). V lost 6 bases, J lost 3 bases, and 14 bases lay in between. CDR3 nucleotide sequence: TGTGCCAGTAGCCCTTCCTGGACTAAAGAGACCCAGTACTTC. Amino acid sequence: CASSPSWTKETQYF.

This clone has just a few counts. V and J are TRBV4-1 and TRBJ2-3; 12 bases map to TRBD2. Germline-derived CDR1 and CDR2 are MGHRA and YSYEKL. The CDR3 is made up of 16 amino acids. V gave up 4 bases and J gave up 2 bases; unmatched junction bases: 4. This CDR3 is CASSPLAGGTTDTQYF. The DNA for the CDR3 is TGCGCCAGCAGCCCGCTAGCGGGGGGGACCACAGATACGCAGTATTTT.

This clone was counted only a few times. The gene calls are TRBV2 and TRBJ2-1, with D perhaps matching TRBD2 (5 bases). Germline V gene data show CDR1 as SNHLY and CDR2 as FYNNEI. Trimming took off 4 bases at V and 4 bases at J, with 8 bases between the two ends. The CDR3 has 13 residues. Here the CDR3 DNA reads TGTGCCAGCAGTGGGACTCGTTACAATGAGCAGTTCTTC. Its protein is CASSGTRYNEQFF.

The CDR3 nucleotides read TGTGCCAGTAGTTCACAGGGGGAGGGTGAGCAGTTCTTC. Its protein is CASSSQGEGEQFF. The chain links TRBV19 to TRBJ2-1; maybe TRBD1 (8 bases). Trimming pared 5 bases from V and 9 bases from J, leaving 14 bases between. Germline V gene sequence: CDR1 LNHDA, CDR2 SQIVND (reference sequence). The CDR3 runs to 13 residues.

This chain connects TRBV7-2 to TRBJ1-6; 12 nucleotides line up with TRBD1. Germline V gene sequence: CDR1 SGHTA, CDR2 FQGNSA. There are 15 residues in the CDR3. Trimming at V came to 3 bases and at J to 9 bases, leaving 3 bases not matched to a gene. The CDR3 bases are TGTGCCAGCAGCTTGGCGGGACAGGGGGCTTCACCCCTCCACTTT. This codes for CASSLAGQGASPLHF.

J is TRBJ2-5 and V is TRBV6-5; 10 bases are a match to TRBD2. The germline CDR1 and CDR2 sequences are MNHEY and SVGAGI. After removal of 5 bases from V and 5 bases from J, the junction contained 8 bases not matched to a gene. This CDR3 has 15 residues. CDR3 amino acids: CASSRIAGGVETQYF. For the CDR3, the DNA is TGTGCCAGCAGTCGAATAGCGGGGGGAGTTGAGACCCAGTACTTC.

The chain recombines TRBV5-1 with TRBJ1-3, with 8 bases fitting TRBD1. The germline CDR1 and CDR2 sequences are SGHRS and YFSETQ. With 1 base clipped from V and 0 bases from J, the junction kept 6 bases outside the gene matches. This CDR3 comprises 17 residues. DNA of the CDR3: TGCGCCAGCAGCTTGTCGGTGACAGGGGACTCTGGAAACACCATATATTTT. It encodes CASSLSVTGDSGNTIYF.